What follows are 13 T cell receptor beta chains derived from one specimen sequenced in a study of blood T cell repertoires in COVID-19. Repertoires were generated with immunoSEQ multiplex PCR, while TCRdb's copy carries only in-frame clones and drops some. Of about 72,000 clones in the sample, 65% to 90% are singletons; the top ten hold about a tenth. Sequenced input: peripheral blood. Source of these receptors: a man between 65 and 80 years old with active or convalescent COVID-19.

The V call is TRBV18, the J call TRBJ1-3; TRBD1 might be the D (5 bases). This CDR3 comprises 19 residues. Germline-derived CDR1 and CDR2 are KGHSH and LQKENI. V was clipped by 4 bases and J by 0 bases, with 22 bases between them. This chain's CDR3 is CASSRYPLADSASGNTIYF. The CDR3 DNA follows: TGTGCCAGCTCACGATACCCCCTCGCCGACAGCGCCTCTGGAAACACCATATATTTT.

This clone was seen just once. The V and J genes are TRBV6-5 and TRBJ2-5; maybe TRBD2 (6 bases). Germline loops: CDR1 MNHEY, CDR2 SVGAGI. This CDR3 spans 15 amino acids. V dropped 3 bases and J dropped 3 bases, with 14 bases sitting between them. The CDR3 sequence: CASSYNRAGKETQYF. The CDR3 DNA reads TGTGCCAGCAGTTATAATCGCGCGGGGAAAGAGACCCAGTACTTC.

The rearrangement links TRBV28 to TRBJ1-2, with D possibly being TRBD1 (5 bases). Trimming pared 3 bases from V and 5 bases from J, leaving 19 bases between. Germline CDR1 is MDHEN and CDR2 is SYDVKM. CDR3 length equals 16 residues. This chain's CDR3 is CASSLGVQLGGYGYTF. CDR3 bases: TGTGCCAGCAGTTTGGGTGTACAATTGGGGGGTTATGGCTACACCTTC.

This chain joins TRBV4-2 and TRBJ1-1, with D unclear. The germline V gene encodes CDR1 LGHNA and CDR2 YNFKEQ. The CDR3 extends over 17 amino acids. Trimming pared 4 bases from V and 1 base from J, leaving 19 bases between. The CDR3 is CASSPRARGNTNTEAFF. The DNA of the CDR3 is TGTGCCAGCAGCCCGCGGGCAAGAGGGAACACGAACACTGAAGCTTTCTTT.

The rearrangement uses TRBV7-2 and TRBJ1-6; D possibly corresponds to TRBD1 (6 bases). Germline-derived CDR1 and CDR2 are SGHTA and FQGNSA. There are 14 residues in the CDR3. The V and J ends lost 1 base and 8 bases respectively, with 9 bases between them. CDR3 region: CASSLGTGYSPLHF. The CDR3 nucleotides read TGTGCCAGCAGCTTAGGTACAGGGTATTCACCCCTCCACTTT.

The chain joins TRBV7-9 to TRBJ1-1, with D unresolved. Looked up from germline, CDR1 is SEHNR and CDR2 is FQNEAQ (reference sequence). V lost 8 bases and J 1 base, leaving 11 bases between the germline ends. This CDR3 has 13 amino acids. The CDR3 nucleotides read TGTGCCAGCGTCATTAGTAGGAACACTGAAGCTTTCTTT. It specifies CASVISRNTEAFF.

The chain recombines TRBV18 with TRBJ1-1; D gene uncertain. Germline V gene lookup returns CDR1 KGHSH and CDR2 LQKENI. V dropped 0 bases and J dropped 4 bases, with 12 bases sitting between them. The CDR3 consists of 15 residues. In DNA form, the CDR3 reads TGTGCCAGCTCACCACCCGGACGGGAGGGCACTGAAGCTTTCTTT. Its protein product is CASSPPGREGTEAFF.

The chain carries TRBV5-4 and TRBJ2-5; D is possibly TRBD2 (5 bases). Between the trimmed V and J ends, which lost 3 bases and 1 base, there was a span of 16 bases. CDR1 is SGHNT, CDR2 YYREEE, per germline (reference sequence). The CDR3 has 16 residues. This CDR3 reads CASSSRARVGQETQYF. The CDR3 region has the DNA TGTGCCAGCAGCTCCAGAGCGAGGGTTGGCCAAGAGACCCAGTACTTC. Variable domain in full (rest from reference TRBV5-4 and TRBJ2-5): ETGVTQSPTHLIKTRGQQVTLRCSSQSGHNTVSWYQQALGQGPQFIFQYYREEENGRGNFPPRFSGLQFPNYSSELNVNALELDDSALYLCASSSRARVGQETQYFGPGTRLLVL.

The chain uses TRBV7-2 and TRBJ2-7; TRBD1 matches 8 bases. The ends lost 5 bases at V and 5 bases at J; junction bases unmatched: 8. The CDR3 covers 14 residues. Per germline, CDR1 SGHTA and CDR2 FQGNSA. The CDR3 DNA is TGTGCCAGCAGCAGACAGGGGTGGGGTAACGAGCAGTACTTC. Translated, it gives CASSRQGWGNEQYF.

Written as DNA, the CDR3 is TGTGCCAGCATCCCGACAGGGCGGGACTATGGCTACACCTTC. This sequence encodes CASIPTGRDYGYTF. This chain uses TRBV6-2 or TRBV6-3 with TRBJ1-2; 7 bases are shared with TRBD1. Trimming at V came to 7 bases and at J to 3 bases, leaving 8 bases not matched to a gene. This CDR3 has 14 amino acids. Looked up from germline, CDR1 is MNHEY and CDR2 is SVGEGT.

This chain joins TRBV6-2 or TRBV6-3 and TRBJ2-7; 10 bases line up with TRBD2. V lost 6 bases and J lost 4; bases outside the gene matches: 12. The germline V gene has CDR1 MNHEY and CDR2 SVGEGT. This CDR3 contains 16 residues. The CDR3 DNA reads TGTGCCAGCAGCTTAGCAACTAGCGGGAAGGCGTACGAGCAGTACTTC. Translating it yields CASSLATSGKAYEQYF.

This clone was detected once. The chain is built from TRBV5-4 and TRBJ2-1; 11 bases fit TRBD2. Germline V gene lookup returns CDR1 SGHNT and CDR2 YYREEE (reference sequence). This CDR3 is built from 15 residues. V shed 1 base and J 4 bases; nucleotides not matched to a gene: 1. CDR3 nucleotides: TGTGCCAGCAGCTTGCGACTAGCGGGATACAATGAGCAGTTCTTC. As protein: CASSLRLAGYNEQFF.

J is TRBJ1-1 and V is TRBV2; D is undetermined. Trimming stripped 3 bases from V and 0 bases from J, with 8 bases between. In germline, CDR1 is SNHLY, CDR2 FYNNEI. CDR3 size: 14 residues. CDR3 region: CASSDSFLNTEAFF. The CDR3 DNA reads TGTGCCAGCAGTGATAGCTTCCTGAACACTGAAGCTTTCTTT.